This TCR beta chain is drawn from a study of technical replicates of blood from a few donors. Profiling relied on immunoSEQ multiplex PCR, and the TCRdb table lists in-frame clones only, not all of them. This table has 77,000 or so clones, roughly 92% appearing once. V dropped 0 bases and J dropped 5 bases, with 9 bases sitting between them. The CDR3 length is 14 residues. CDR1 is SGDLS, CDR2 YYNGEE, per germline. This clone has just a few counts. This rearrangement joins TRBV9 to TRBJ1-5; D gene ambiguous. Sequenced input: T cells isolated from PBMCs. The clonotype was recovered from a human donor in good health. CDR3 in amino acids: CASSVGGLDQPQHF. CDR3 nucleotides: TGTGCCAGCAGCGTAGGAGGGTTGGATCAGCCCCAGCATTTT.